This note documents a single T cell receptor beta chain sequence. This clonotype was seen ten or more times. Its antigen is currently not known. Base qualities are not recorded, but no much larger clone differs from it by a single base. Reading the germline V gene gives CDR1 MGHRA and CDR2 YSYEKL. Between the V and J ends, shortened by 1 base and 1 base respectively, the junction contains 10 bases. The CDR3 sequence holds 15 residues, the cysteine and phenylalanine included. This entry keeps only the CDR3 DNA: 45 bases, framed from base 1. cDNA was synthesized by template-switch 5'RACE using a primer with a 10-nucleotide random unique molecular identifier that tagged each TCR transcript. Over 160 million TCR-beta sequences, covering 15-18 subjects, were produced in each sequencing run. The RNeasy kit was used to extract total RNA. The KAPA Real-time Library Amplification kit was used to amplify TCR-beta VDJ regions with primers for the TCR constant region and the 5'RACE anchor. A first PCR added sample indexes and Illumina adaptors, after which a second PCR increased the library yield. After Ampure bead purification, the roughly 650 bp TCR product was size-selected on a 2% E-gel SizeSelection system. Before pooling, library quality was checked on a Bioanalyzer, concentration was measured with Qubit, and libraries were quantified with the Kapa Library Quantification kit. Paired-end 2 x 150 bp sequencing of the libraries was performed on an Illumina HiSeq 2500. To increase sequence diversity, roughly 24-30% phiX was spiked into each library pool. In the original analysis: The UMI-based MiGEC pipeline processed quality-filtered reads and removed over 90% of raw TCR sequences during error correction. IMGT germline references were used for aligning VDJ genes, and each clonotype was defined as a unique CDR3 amino acid sequence together with its V-J genes. Clonal expansion, Shannon diversity, and CDR3 relatedness (CalcPairwiseDistances, ClusterSamples) were evaluated with VDJtools, and phylogenetic trees were built with CLCbio workbench. Using coefficient-of-variation modelling across technical triplicates, the study counted a clone as expanded if it had at least 8 unique UMIs. In TCRdb, the public reads were trimmed at Q25 with fastp and aligned with MiXCR, with productive beta chains retained. Each CDR3 protein appears once, grouped with its most common genes and DNA. The V and J calls and clone size are TCRdb's, not the authors'. This sample is represented by roughly 100,000 distinct CDR3 sequences; about 3.8% of them were singletons. The ten largest clones represent roughly 6% of the sample.

The data were obtained in a study of neurological immune-mediated disorders (dated by TCRdb to 2018 to 2020). Background for the entire study: Among the roughly 35 multiple sclerosis patients, around 30 had relapsing-remitting MS and 3 had secondary progressive MS. Longitudinal samples, technical triplicates and paired sorted CD4+ and CD8+ T-cell subsets, alongside PBMC samples, were included among the 106 TCR-beta libraries. The cohort was made up of around 70 subjects, consisting of roughly 14 HAM/TSP patients, 34 multiple sclerosis patients and about 20 healthy controls. Using UMI-based sequencing, the study compared peripheral blood TCR-beta repertoires from patients with HTLV-I-associated myelopathy (HAM/TSP), patients with multiple sclerosis, and healthy controls. Points the paper makes about the study in general: No identical CDR3 amino acid sequences were shared among expanded clones across subjects, suggesting private TCR-beta repertoires in all groups. In phylogenetic analysis, the repertoires of 18 of 34 MS patients grouped into a cluster of related CDR3 sequences, which suggests a possible signature at the repertoire level. TCR clonal expansion was highest in HAM/TSP patients and lowest in MS patients, with MS patients falling below even healthy controls. The MS cluster was not associated with any clinical or MRI features, and the authors stated that larger cohorts are needed.

For the unsorted PBMC libraries, 2 million PBMCs were stored in RNAlater at -80 degrees C until RNA extraction and were used to generate the libraries. Multiple sclerosis patients were enrolled in a US clinical protocol under which disease progression was evaluated by magnetic resonance imaging. Peripheral blood underwent Ficoll-Hypaque density gradient centrifugation to isolate PBMCs, which were then cryopreserved in liquid nitrogen. Sequenced sample: PBMCs. The receptor was derived from a woman aged 18 to 35 with multiple sclerosis. The chain employs TRBV4-1 and TRBJ1-1; no confident D gene assignment can be made. The CDR3 loop reads CASSQVVSPNTEAFF. The DNA reads as follows: TGCGCCAGCAGCCAAGTTGTCAGCCCGAACACTGAAGCTTTCTTT.